A single sample gave rise to the 17 T cell receptor beta chains below, sequenced in a study of OX40 agonist ivuxolimab in advanced cancers. Measured with immunoSEQ multiplex PCR; TCRdb has only the in-frame clones, and not every one. The sample carries approximately 70,000 clones, around 90% recorded once. Sequencing was performed on CD4+ or CD8+ T cells sorted from blood, taken in a trial of the OX40 agonist ivuxolimab. The source is an adult with an advanced solid tumor such as melanoma, head and neck, liver or kidney cancer.

This rearrangement joins TRBV19 to TRBJ1-1; possibly TRBD1 for D (5 bases). V was pared by 5 bases and J by 1 base, with 11 bases between. Germline assignment: CDR1 LNHDA and CDR2 SQIVND (reference sequence). This CDR3 has 14 amino acids. CDR3: CASSFGTPNTEAFF. Written as DNA, the CDR3 is TGTGCCAGTAGTTTCGGGACTCCGAACACTGAAGCTTTCTTT.

This chain joins TRBV4-3 and TRBJ2-3; 10 nucleotides match TRBD2. The V gene's germline CDR1 is LGHNA and CDR2 YSLEER. The length of the CDR3 is 17 residues. V dropped 0 bases and J dropped 0; count of bases not matched to a gene: 3. The CDR3, as DNA: TGCGCCAGCAGCCAAGACCCGACTAGCGGGAGCACAGATACGCAGTATTTT. Its protein product is CASSQDPTSGSTDTQYF.

The chain employs TRBV9 and TRBJ2-3; D uncertain. Trimming took off 4 bases at V and 2 bases at J, with 8 bases between the two ends. CDR3 length equals 13 residues. The germline V gene has CDR1 SGDLS and CDR2 YYNGEE. The chain's CDR3 is CASSSRFTDTQYF. As DNA, the CDR3 is TGTGCCAGCAGCTCGCGTTTCACAGATACGCAGTATTTT.

Points on this clone: The same CDR3 also results from other DNA sequences found in this sample. This sequence joins TRBV4-3 and TRBJ1-1, with D possibly matching TRBD1 (5 bases). Germline lookup yields CDR1 LGHNA and CDR2 YSLEER. The CDR3 totals 11 residues. Trimming shortened V by 4 bases and J by 8 bases, and 8 bases separated the two germline ends. CDR3 sequence (DNA): TGCGCCAGCAGCCCTGGGGGGGAAGCTTTCTTT. Its translation: CASSPGGEAFF.

The chain uses TRBV11-2 and TRBJ2-5; 14 bases agree with TRBD2. Trimming cost V 5 bases and J 8 bases; bases outside gene matches: 7. The V gene's germline CDR1 is SGHAT and CDR2 FQNNGV. The CDR3 sequence is 15 residues long. CDR3 coding DNA: TGTGCCAGCAGCGCCGGGACTAGCGGGAGTGAAACCCAGTACTTC. As protein: CASSAGTSGSETQYF.

This chain links TRBV6-4 with TRBJ2-6; no definite D call. This CDR3 comprises 13 residues. Trimming cost V 6 bases and J 4 bases, with 7 bases left between them. Germline CDR1 is MRHNA and CDR2 is SNTAGT. CDR3 sequence reads: CASRDTGANVLTF. In DNA form, the CDR3 reads TGTGCCAGCAGGGATACGGGGGCCAACGTCCTGACTTTC.

The V gene is TRBV7-2, the J gene TRBJ2-1; TRBD1 might be the D (5 bases). The V gene lost 5 bases and the J gene lost 4 bases, with 12 bases spanning the gap. Germline CDR1 reads SGHTA; CDR2 reads FQGNSA. The CDR3 covers 14 residues. The CDR3 region has the DNA TGTGCCAGCAGCACCCATCAGGGATACAATGAGCAGTTCTTC. Protein product: CASSTHQGYNEQFF.

The CDR3, as DNA: TGTGCCAGCAGTTTAAACAGGGGGCAAGAGACCCAGTACTTC. This encodes CASSLNRGQETQYF. The V gene is TRBV27, the J gene TRBJ2-5; TRBD1 matches at 8 bases. CDR3 size: 14 residues. V dropped 2 bases and J dropped 2; count of bases not matched to a gene: 1. Germline lookup yields CDR1 MNHEY and CDR2 SMNVEV (reference sequence).

The rearrangement joins TRBV27 to TRBJ2-1; 9 positions match TRBD2. The CDR3 contains 15 residues. Germline CDR1 MNHEY, CDR2 SMNVEV (reference sequence). V was pared by 3 bases and J by 0 bases, with 0 bases of the junction left unmatched. The CDR3 region is CASSFSGSSYNEQFF. DNA for the CDR3: TGTGCCAGCAGTTTTAGCGGGAGCTCCTACAATGAGCAGTTCTTC.

The V call is TRBV25-1, the J call TRBJ2-3, with no clear D. V was shortened by 3 bases and J by 3 bases, with 7 bases between the two germline ends. The CDR3 contains 13 residues. Germline CDR1 is MGHDK and CDR2 is SYGVNS. The CDR3 nucleotides read TGTGCCAGCAGTGAGTATGGGACAGATACGCAGTATTTT. Translation gives CASSEYGTDTQYF.

V gene TRBV7-9 combines with J gene TRBJ2-2; 7 bases are a match to TRBD1. Germline values: CDR1 SEHNR, CDR2 FQNEAQ (reference sequence). J was trimmed by 0 bases and V by 8 bases; bases with no gene match: 3. The CDR3 length is 14 residues. The CDR3 nucleotides are TGTGCCAGCTCCGACAGGGCGAACACCGGGGAGCTGTTTTTT. It encodes CASSDRANTGELFF.

The CDR3 is CASSHTGTSHNEQFF. The CDR3 nucleotides read TGTGCCAGCAGCCACACCGGGACTAGTCACAATGAGCAGTTCTTC. The chain uses TRBV7-9 and TRBJ2-1; 8 bases match TRBD2. CDR1 is SEHNR, CDR2 FQNEAQ, per germline (reference sequence). The CDR3 loop spans 15 amino acids. Losses at the gene ends were 5 bases for V and 5 bases for J; bases not matched to a gene: 8. The whole variable domain, filled in from reference TRBV7-9 and TRBJ2-1, reads DTGVSQNPRHKITKRGQNVTFRCDPISEHNRLYWYRQTLGQGPEFLTYFQNEAQLEKSRLLSDRFSAERPKGSFSTLEIQRTEQGDSAMYLCASSHTGTSHNEQFFGPGTRLTVL.

The chain joins TRBV9 to TRBJ2-5; D is unresolved. Trimming took off 5 bases at V and 5 bases at J, with 10 bases between the two ends. The germline CDR1 and CDR2 sequences are SGDLS and YYNGEE. The CDR3 loop spans 12 amino acids. The CDR3 region has the DNA TGTGCCAGCAGTGGTACGGCGGAGACCCAGTACTTC. Its translation is CASSGTAETQYF.

The genes are TRBV19 and TRBJ2-7, with 7 bases matching TRBD2. V lost 3 bases, J lost 1 base, and 6 bases stayed unmatched. Per germline, CDR1 LNHDA and CDR2 SQIVND (reference sequence). This CDR3 is 15 amino acids long. The CDR3 DNA reads as TGTGCCAGTAGTATGAGTTCGGGAGGTTCCTACGAGCAGTACTTC. This codes for CASSMSSGGSYEQYF.

The CDR3 is CASSSLQGGGHQGDTQYF. Here the CDR3 DNA reads TGTGCCAGCAGCTCACTCCAAGGGGGGGGCCACCAAGGGGATACGCAGTATTTT. This chain links TRBV13 with TRBJ2-3, with a tentative D call TRBD2 (7 bases). V dropped 4 bases and J dropped 6 bases, with 26 bases sitting between them. This CDR3 is 18 amino acids long. Germline CDR1 PRHDT, CDR2 FYEKMQ (reference sequence). Based on the CDR3 plus reference TRBV13 and TRBJ2-3, the full variable domain is AAGVIQSPRHLIKEKRETATLKCYPIPRHDTVYWYQQGPGQDPQFLISFYEKMQSDKGSIPDRFSAQQFSDYHSELNMSSLELGDSALYFCASSSLQGGGHQGDTQYFGPGTRLTVL.

CDR3 sequence: CASSPLDEGYEQYF. The CDR3 DNA sequence: TGCGCCAGCAGCCCACTAGACGAGGGGTACGAGCAGTACTTC. The rearrangement links TRBV4-1 to TRBJ2-7; possibly TRBD1 or TRBD2 for D (5 bases each). Between the trimmed V and J ends, which lost 4 bases and 4 bases, there was a span of 14 bases. The germline V gene has CDR1 MGHRA and CDR2 YSYEKL. The CDR3 sequence is 14 residues long.

The rearrangement links TRBV6-1 to TRBJ2-7, with D perhaps given as TRBD1 or TRBD2 (5 bases each). V was shortened by 10 bases and J by 3 bases, with 19 bases between the two germline ends. The CDR3 is 14 residues long. Germline V gene lookup returns CDR1 MNHNS and CDR2 SASEGT. The CDR3 DNA reads TGTGCCATCCTCCGACGGGACCTAAGCTACGAGCAGTACTTC. Its protein product is CAILRRDLSYEQYF.